The clone carrying this T cell receptor (beta chain) was seen once. This specimen comes from a study of long-term antiretroviral therapy in people with HIV. Trimming shortened V by 5 bases and J by 1 base, and 11 bases separated the two germline ends. The CDR3 is 15 amino acids. Germline CDR1 MGHDK, CDR2 SYGVNS. Assay version v3.0 of immunoSEQ was used, and it was run at survey level. Data came from immunoSEQ multiplex PCR; TCRdb stores just in-frame clones and leaves some out. The sample carries 13,000 to 15,000 clones, around three quarters recorded once. The source of this sequence is a middle-aged man with HIV. Material: unsorted PBMCs, obtained 3.1 years after starting antiretroviral therapy. V gene TRBV25-1 combines with J gene TRBJ2-2; tentatively, D is TRBD2 (5 bases). CDR3 residues: CASSPHGVNTGELFF. The CDR3 coding sequence is TGTGCCAGCAGTCCTCACGGGGTGAACACCGGGGAGCTGTTTTTT.